This is a list of T cell receptor beta chains from one sample in a study of blood T cells in healthy people across ages. TCRdb re-analysed the 5' RACE reads in MiXCR, keeping a single row per CDR3 protein. The data show 550,000 to 750,000 distinct CDR3 sequences, around 21% seen once. Sequenced: blood. These receptors originate from a man between 65 and 79 years old in good health. The CDR3 runs from the conserved cysteine through the conserved F or W. A D gene is named only where the DNA matches it firmly. Clone size, where shown, is once, few, many, or a class for clones that have expanded.

j_gene	abundance	v_gene	d_gene	CDR3aa	CDR3nt
TRBJ2-3	few	TRBV28	NA	CASSTPIGHTDTQYF	TGTGCCAGCAGCACACCGATCGGACACACAGATACGCAGTATTTT
TRBJ2-7	NA	TRBV5-1	TRBD2	CASSSNTVRGTYEQYF	TGCGCCAGCAGCTCCAATACGGTGCGGGGGACCTACGAGCAGTACTTC
TRBJ2-7	few	TRBV10-3	TRBD2	CAISDSWEGSYEQYF	TGTGCCATCAGCGACAGTTGGGAGGGCTCCTACGAGCAGTACTTC
TRBJ2-5	NA	TRBV20-1	TRBD2	CSAAKTSARETQYF	TGCAGTGCTGCGAAGACTAGCGCGAGGGAGACCCAGTACTTC
TRBJ2-1	NA	TRBV28	TRBD2	CASTESGSIGNEQFF	TGTGCCAGCACTGAGAGCGGGAGCATAGGCAATGAGCAGTTCTTC
TRBJ1-1	NA	TRBV29-1	NA	CSVGRTVEAFF	TGCAGCGTGGGGAGGACAGTTGAAGCTTTCTTT
TRBJ1-4	few	TRBV5-4	NA	CASSLEPGQGEKLFF	TGTGCCAGCAGCTTGGAGCCGGGACAAGGGGAAAAACTGTTTTTT
TRBJ2-7	few	TRBV12-3/TRBV12-4	TRBD2	CASRTSGRGYEQYF	TGTGCCAGCAGAACTAGCGGGAGGGGATACGAGCAGTACTTC
TRBJ2-2	few	TRBV9	TRBD1	CASSVGTGLSTGELFF	TGTGCCAGCAGCGTAGGGACAGGGTTGAGCACCGGGGAGCTGTTTTTT
TRBJ2-2	few	TRBV5-1	TRBD2	CASSLLLAGGPNTGELFF	TGCGCCAGCAGCTTGTTACTAGCGGGAGGACCGAACACCGGGGAGCTGTTTTTT
TRBJ2-5	NA	TRBV20-1	TRBD2	CSARSRLAGGRETQYF	TGCAGTGCTAGATCCCGACTAGCGGGAGGGCGAGAGACCCAGTACTTC
TRBJ2-1	NA	TRBV29-1	TRBD1	CSVTDRGPYNEQFF	TGCAGCGTTACGGACAGGGGGCCCTACAATGAGCAGTTCTTC
TRBJ2-4	few	TRBV5-1	TRBD1	CASSSGTGRPGDIQYF	TGCGCCAGCAGCTCAGGGACAGGGAGGCCCGGAGACATTCAGTACTTC
TRBJ2-5	many	TRBV18	NA	CASTTGVETQYF	TGTGCCAGCACAACTGGGGTGGAGACCCAGTACTTC
TRBJ1-3	NA	TRBV4-2	NA	CASSQGDIGNTIYF	TGTGCCAGCAGCCAAGGGGACATTGGAAACACCATATATTTT
TRBJ1-1	few	TRBV3-1	NA	CASSPRDGGPFF	TGTGCCAGCAGCCCCCGTGACGGTGGACCTTTCTTT
TRBJ1-2	NA	TRBV5-1	NA	CASSLGRGAGYTF	TGCGCCAGCAGCTTGGGACGCGGAGCTGGCTACACCTTC
TRBJ2-7	few	TRBV6-5	TRBD2	CASSRSTSGSSEQYF	TGTGCCAGCAGCCGATCGACTAGCGGGAGTTCCGAGCAGTACTTC
TRBJ2-3	NA	TRBV4-3	NA	CASSQERGYTQYF	TGCGCCAGCAGCCAAGAAAGGGGGTATACGCAGTATTTT
TRBJ2-7	NA	TRBV11-2	TRBD2	CASSQLAGFNSYEQYF	TGTGCCAGCAGCCAACTAGCGGGCTTCAACTCCTACGAGCAGTACTTC
TRBJ1-2	NA	TRBV5-6	NA	CASSLRAEGYTF	TGTGCCAGCAGCTTGCGGGCTGAAGGCTACACCTTC
TRBJ2-5	few	TRBV5-1	TRBD2	CASSLFAGGPRETQYF	TGCGCCAGCAGCTTGTTCGCGGGAGGGCCAAGGGAGACCCAGTACTTC
TRBJ2-3	NA	TRBV4-1	TRBD2	CASSQTSGSLPDTQYF	TGCGCCAGCAGCCAAACTAGCGGGAGCCTTCCAGATACGCAGTATTTT
TRBJ2-1	few	TRBV12-3/TRBV12-4	NA	CASSFLAGLSYNEQFF	TGTGCCAGCAGTTTTTTGGCGGGCCTCTCCTACAATGAGCAGTTCTTC
TRBJ2-7	NA	TRBV7-6	TRBD2	CASSLSVGGTSGSYEQYF	TGTGCCAGCAGCTTATCAGTCGGGGGGACTAGCGGATCCTACGAGCAGTACTTC
TRBJ1-5	few	TRBV12-3/TRBV12-4	NA	CASSTGTDSNQPQHF	TGTGCCAGCAGCACCGGGACGGATAGCAATCAGCCCCAGCATTTT
TRBJ2-1	NA	TRBV7-9	TRBD2	CASSLGLANSYNEQFF	TGTGCCAGCAGCTTAGGACTAGCGAACTCCTACAATGAGCAGTTCTTC
TRBJ2-7	NA	TRBV7-3	TRBD1	CASSLNRGLLHEQYF	TGTGCCAGCAGCTTAAACAGGGGGCTTCTCCACGAGCAGTACTTC
TRBJ1-4	once	TRBV15	NA	CATSRPTGSMINEKLFF	TGTGCCACCAGCAGACCTACAGGGTCGATGATTAATGAAAAACTGTTTTTT
TRBJ2-1	few	TRBV19	TRBD2	CASSTRTSGRLGNEQFF	TGTGCCAGTAGTACCCGGACTAGCGGGAGATTGGGCAATGAGCAGTTCTTC
TRBJ1-1	few	TRBV20-1	NA	CSARPGGQNTEAFF	TGCAGTGCTAGGCCCGGGGGACAGAACACTGAAGCTTTCTTT
TRBJ1-1	few	TRBV9	NA	CASSVVGGGDTEAFF	TGTGCCAGCAGCGTAGTAGGAGGGGGGGACACTGAAGCTTTCTTT
TRBJ2-1	NA	TRBV4-3	NA	CASSQDLDNEQFF	TGCGCCAGCAGCCAAGATCTAGACAATGAGCAGTTCTTC
TRBJ2-3	few	TRBV5-1	NA	CASYRVTGDTQYF	TGCGCCAGCTACAGGGTTACAGGGGATACGCAGTATTTT
TRBJ2-1	NA	TRBV20-1	NA	CSAPGSTVEDNEQFF	TGCAGTGCCCCGGGCTCTACGGTGGAGGACAATGAGCAGTTCTTC
TRBJ2-3	NA	TRBV29-1	TRBD1	CSVHPPGQGRSDTQYF	TGCAGCGTTCATCCGCCGGGACAGGGGAGGTCAGATACGCAGTATTTT
TRBJ1-2	NA	TRBV20-1	TRBD1	CSVDREGYTF	TGCAGTGTCGACAGGGAGGGCTACACCTTC
TRBJ1-4	NA	TRBV5-1	TRBD1	CASSLEGRGQTNEKLFF	TGCGCCAGCAGCTTGGAGGGCAGGGGGCAAACTAATGAAAAACTGTTTTTT
TRBJ2-3	NA	TRBV20-1	TRBD2	CSASPSGRGTDTQYF	TGCAGTGCTAGTCCTAGCGGGAGGGGCACAGATACGCAGTATTTT
TRBJ1-4	few	TRBV20-1	NA	CSATGRREKLFF	TGCAGTGCAACGGGACGCAGAGAAAAACTGTTTTTT
TRBJ2-5	NA	TRBV2	NA	CASSEEVEETQYF	TGTGCCAGCAGTGAAGAAGTGGAAGAGACCCAGTACTTC
TRBJ1-6	once	TRBV9	NA	CASSVEQGGSPLHF	TGTGCCAGCAGCGTAGAACAGGGAGGCTCACCCCTCCACTTT
TRBJ2-1	many	TRBV5-8	NA	CASSLEGGVSYNEQFF	TGTGCCAGCAGCTTGGAGGGGGGAGTATCCTACAATGAGCAGTTCTTC
TRBJ1-2	NA	TRBV6-6	TRBD1	CASSYSPLGQEARYGYTF	TGTGCCAGCAGTTACTCACCCTTGGGACAGGAGGCGCGGTATGGCTACACCTTC
TRBJ2-7	NA	TRBV20-1	NA	CSARDGLSGYEQYF	TGCAGTGCTAGAGATGGACTTAGCGGATACGAGCAGTACTTC
TRBJ2-3	few	TRBV12-3/TRBV12-4	NA	CASRPTDSSGDTQYF	TGTGCCAGCAGGCCAACCGACAGTTCAGGAGATACGCAGTATTTT
TRBJ1-2	NA	TRBV6-5	TRBD1	CASSSGQTNTF	TGTGCCAGCAGCTCGGGACAGACCAACACCTTC
TRBJ2-1	NA	TRBV6-2/TRBV6-3	NA	CASRPAGQFGNEQFF	TGTGCCAGCAGACCCGCGGGACAGTTTGGGAATGAGCAGTTCTTC
TRBJ2-1	few	TRBV11-2	TRBD2	CASKAGVANEQFF	TGTGCCAGCAAAGCGGGAGTGGCCAATGAGCAGTTCTTC
TRBJ2-5	few	TRBV2	TRBD2	CASEAGLAGVETQYF	TGTGCCAGCGAAGCGGGACTAGCGGGAGTTGAGACCCAGTACTTC
TRBJ1-5	few	TRBV2	TRBD1	CASRGQTNQPQHF	TGTGCCAGCAGGGGACAGACAAATCAGCCCCAGCATTTT
TRBJ1-2	few	TRBV12-3/TRBV12-4	NA	CASTPPGYGYTF	TGTGCCAGCACCCCACCAGGTTATGGCTACACCTTC
TRBJ2-5	few	TRBV20-1	NA	CSAPTTYQETQYF	TGCAGTGCACCTACAACGTACCAAGAGACCCAGTACTTC
TRBJ1-2	NA	TRBV29-1	NA	CSVEDNRAPYTF	TGCAGCGTTGAAGACAACCGGGCGCCTTACACCTTC
TRBJ2-3	NA	TRBV6-1	NA	CASSEGGATRTTDTQYF	TGTGCCAGCAGTGAAGGGGGGGCAACGAGAACCACAGATACGCAGTATTTT
TRBJ2-7	NA	TRBV6-1	NA	CASSAGDHEQYF	TGTGCCAGCAGTGCAGGGGACCACGAGCAGTACTTC
TRBJ1-1	NA	TRBV7-6	NA	CASSSGRTEAFF	TGTGCCAGCAGCTCCGGGAGAACTGAAGCTTTCTTT
TRBJ2-1	NA	TRBV6-1	TRBD1	CASEVLPGQGNNEQFF	TGTGCCAGCGAGGTATTACCGGGACAGGGAAACAATGAGCAGTTCTTC
TRBJ2-5	few	TRBV29-1	NA	CSVDGGKETQYF	TGCAGCGTTGATGGCGGGAAAGAGACCCAGTACTTC